This T cell receptor (beta chain) was recovered during a study of T cells after yellow fever vaccination. Overall study results and limits: Most primary-vaccination clones recurred post-booster (around 95% CD4, roughly 91% CD8). A limited proportion of clonotypes was detected within both the CD4 and CD8 compartments. The secondary T-cell response peaked on day 5, not day 15, but was weaker.

For TCR, cDNA came from 5'RACE template switching, which added a universal primer site and UMIs. Each CDR3 protein is one row after TCRdb ran MiXCR on the 5' RACE reads. The data show just under 600,000 distinct CDR3 sequences, roughly 13% seen once. The sample holds a few counts of this clonotype. Its specificity is unknown. The CDR3 runs 17 residues. Germline-derived CDR1 and CDR2 are SGHAT and FQNNGV. Trimming cost V 5 bases and J 0 bases; bases outside gene matches: 9. This TCR came from a man aged 25-45 years who received the YFV17D yellow fever vaccine. This specimen consisted of PBMCs, obtained on the day of the yellow fever booster vaccination. The chain has TRBV11-2 and TRBJ2-3, with 9 bases aligning to TRBD2. The CDR3 here is CASSRRLAAPSTDTQYF. In DNA form, the CDR3 reads TGTGCCAGCAGCCGTCGACTAGCGGCGCCCAGCACAGATACGCAGTATTTT.